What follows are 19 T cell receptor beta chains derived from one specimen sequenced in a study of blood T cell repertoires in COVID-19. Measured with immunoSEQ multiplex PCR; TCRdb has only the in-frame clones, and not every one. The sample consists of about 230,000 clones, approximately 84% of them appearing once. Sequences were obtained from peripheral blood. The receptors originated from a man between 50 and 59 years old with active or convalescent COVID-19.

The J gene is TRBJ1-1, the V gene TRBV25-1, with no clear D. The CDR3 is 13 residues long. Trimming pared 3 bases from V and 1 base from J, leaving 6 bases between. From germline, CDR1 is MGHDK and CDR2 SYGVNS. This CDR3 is CASSDDKNTEAFF. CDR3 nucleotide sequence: TGTGCCAGCAGTGACGACAAGAACACTGAAGCTTTCTTT.

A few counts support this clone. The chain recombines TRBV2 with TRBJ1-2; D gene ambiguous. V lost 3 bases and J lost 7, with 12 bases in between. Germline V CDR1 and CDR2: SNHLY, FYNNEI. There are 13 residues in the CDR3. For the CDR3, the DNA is TGTGCCAGCAGTGAGCCGTACACCCTTGGCTACACCTTC. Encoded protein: CASSEPYTLGYTF.

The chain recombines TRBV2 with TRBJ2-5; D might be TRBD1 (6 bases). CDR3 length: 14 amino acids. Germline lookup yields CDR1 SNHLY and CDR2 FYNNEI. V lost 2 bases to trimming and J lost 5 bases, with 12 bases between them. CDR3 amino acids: CASSEQGSGETQYF. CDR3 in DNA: TGTGCCAGCAGTGAACAGGGGTCGGGCGAGACCCAGTACTTC. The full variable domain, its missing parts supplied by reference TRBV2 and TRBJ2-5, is EPEVTQTPSHQVTQMGQEVILRCVPISNHLYFYWYRQILGQKVEFLVSFYNNEISEKSEIFDDQFSVERPDGSNFTLKIRSTKLEDSAMYFCASSEQGSGETQYFGPGTRLLVL.

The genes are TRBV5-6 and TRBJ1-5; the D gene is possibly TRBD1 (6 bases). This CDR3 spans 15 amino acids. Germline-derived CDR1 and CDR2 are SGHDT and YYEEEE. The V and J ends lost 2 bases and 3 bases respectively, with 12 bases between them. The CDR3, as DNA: TGTGCCAGCAGCTTATCTGGGGGCCTCAATCAGCCCCAGCATTTT. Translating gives CASSLSGGLNQPQHF.

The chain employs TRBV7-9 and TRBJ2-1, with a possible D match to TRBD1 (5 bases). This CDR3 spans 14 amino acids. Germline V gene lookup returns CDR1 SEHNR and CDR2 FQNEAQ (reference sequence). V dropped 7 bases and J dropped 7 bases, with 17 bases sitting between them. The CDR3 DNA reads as TGTGCCAGCAAGGCAGGGCTCACAAAGAATGAGCAGTTCTTC. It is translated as CASKAGLTKNEQFF.

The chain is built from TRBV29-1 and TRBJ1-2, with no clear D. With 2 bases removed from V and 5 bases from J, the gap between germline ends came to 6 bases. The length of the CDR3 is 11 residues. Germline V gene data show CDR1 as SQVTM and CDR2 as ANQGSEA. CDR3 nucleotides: TGCAGCGTTGAACGGGGATATGGCTACACCTTC. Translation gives CSVERGYGYTF.

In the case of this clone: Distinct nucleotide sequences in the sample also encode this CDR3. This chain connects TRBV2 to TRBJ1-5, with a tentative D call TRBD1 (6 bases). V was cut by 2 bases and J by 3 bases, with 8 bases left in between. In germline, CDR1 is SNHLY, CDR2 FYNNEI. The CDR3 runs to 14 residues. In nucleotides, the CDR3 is TGTGCCAGCAGTGAAACAGGGTCCAATCAGCCCCAGCATTTT. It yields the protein CASSETGSNQPQHF.

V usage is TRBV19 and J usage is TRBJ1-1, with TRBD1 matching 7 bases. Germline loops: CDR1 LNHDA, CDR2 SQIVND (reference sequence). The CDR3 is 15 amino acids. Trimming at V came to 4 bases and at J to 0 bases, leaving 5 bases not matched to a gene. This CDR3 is CASSTGQIMNTEAFF. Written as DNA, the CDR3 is TGTGCCAGTAGTACGGGACAGATTATGAACACTGAAGCTTTCTTT.

CDR3 sequence: CASSSNDRGLEKLFF. CDR3 DNA sequence: TGTGCCAGCAGTTCCAATGACAGGGGTCTTGAAAAACTGTTTTTT. V gene TRBV6-7 combines with J gene TRBJ1-4, with 8 bases that match TRBD1. TRBV6-7 is labeled an ORF, and its function is uncertain. V shed 4 bases and J 7 bases; nucleotides not matched to a gene: 8. The CDR3 sequence is 15 residues long.

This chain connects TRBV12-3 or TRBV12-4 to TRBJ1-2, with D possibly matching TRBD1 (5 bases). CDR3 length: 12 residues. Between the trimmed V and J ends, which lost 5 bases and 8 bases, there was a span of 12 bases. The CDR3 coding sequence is TGTGCCAGCAGTCGATGGACAAGCGGCTACACCTTC. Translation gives CASSRWTSGYTF.

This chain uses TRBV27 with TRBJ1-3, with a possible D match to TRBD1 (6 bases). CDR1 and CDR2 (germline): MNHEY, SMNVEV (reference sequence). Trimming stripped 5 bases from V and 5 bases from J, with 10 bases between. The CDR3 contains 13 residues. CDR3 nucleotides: TGTGCCAGCAGTACAGGGCTGCGAAACACCATATATTTT. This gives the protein CASSTGLRNTIYF.

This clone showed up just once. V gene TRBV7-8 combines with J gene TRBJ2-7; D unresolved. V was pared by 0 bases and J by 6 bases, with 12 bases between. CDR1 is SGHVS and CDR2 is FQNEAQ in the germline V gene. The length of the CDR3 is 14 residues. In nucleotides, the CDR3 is TGTGCCAGCAGCTTAGCCATAAGAGGCGGCGAGCAGTACTTC. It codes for CASSLAIRGGEQYF.

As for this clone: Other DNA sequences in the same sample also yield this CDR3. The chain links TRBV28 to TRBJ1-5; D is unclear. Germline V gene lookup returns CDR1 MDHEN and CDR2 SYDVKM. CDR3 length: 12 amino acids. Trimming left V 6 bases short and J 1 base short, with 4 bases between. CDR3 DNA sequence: TGTGCCAGCAGCCGGAGCAATCAGCCCCAGCATTTT. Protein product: CASSRSNQPQHF.

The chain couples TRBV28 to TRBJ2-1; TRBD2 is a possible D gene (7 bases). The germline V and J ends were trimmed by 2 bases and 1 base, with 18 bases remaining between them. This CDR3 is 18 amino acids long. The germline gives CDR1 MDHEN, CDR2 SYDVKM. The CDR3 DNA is TGTGCCAGCAGTTTAGGGCGGGGGCTCCGAAAGTCCTACAATGAGCAGTTCTTC. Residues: CASSLGRGLRKSYNEQFF.

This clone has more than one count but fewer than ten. The CDR3 coding sequence is TGCGCCAGCAGCCGAGGGACAGGAAGCGATGAAAAACTGTTTTTT. Encoded protein: CASSRGTGSDEKLFF. The chain is built from TRBV4-1 and TRBJ1-4; 8 bases align to TRBD1. This CDR3 has 15 residues. Germline CDR1 MGHRA, CDR2 YSYEKL. The J segment lost 6 bases and the V segment lost 4 bases, leaving 7 bases of the junction unmatched.

The chain's CDR3 is CASSRGDRESPLHF. The CDR3 DNA follows: TGCGCCAGCAGCCGTGGGGACAGGGAATCACCCCTCCACTTT. The rearrangement links TRBV4-3 to TRBJ1-6; 9 positions agree with TRBD1. The CDR3 is 14 amino acids. V shed 4 bases, J shed 10 bases, and the junction held 5 bases outside the gene matches. Per germline, CDR1 LGHNA and CDR2 YSLEER.

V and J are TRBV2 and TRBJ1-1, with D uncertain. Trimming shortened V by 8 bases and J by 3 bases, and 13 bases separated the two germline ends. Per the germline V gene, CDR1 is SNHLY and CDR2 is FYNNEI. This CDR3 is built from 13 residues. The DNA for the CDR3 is TGTGCCAGCCGGCGGAGTTTGGACACTGAAGCTTTCTTT. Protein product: CASRRSLDTEAFF.

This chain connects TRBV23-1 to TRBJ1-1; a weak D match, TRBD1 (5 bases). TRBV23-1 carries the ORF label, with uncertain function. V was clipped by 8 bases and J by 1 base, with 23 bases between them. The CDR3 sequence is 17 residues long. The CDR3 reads CASPPRPEGRENTEAFF. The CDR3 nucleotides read TGCGCCAGCCCCCCCCGCCCGGAGGGACGGGAGAACACTGAAGCTTTCTTT.

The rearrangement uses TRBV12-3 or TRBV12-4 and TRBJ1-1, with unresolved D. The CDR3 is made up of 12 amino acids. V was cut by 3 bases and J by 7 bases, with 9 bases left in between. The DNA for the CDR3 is TGTGCCAGCAGTTTCGCAGGTATTGAAGCTTTCTTT. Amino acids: CASSFAGIEAFF.